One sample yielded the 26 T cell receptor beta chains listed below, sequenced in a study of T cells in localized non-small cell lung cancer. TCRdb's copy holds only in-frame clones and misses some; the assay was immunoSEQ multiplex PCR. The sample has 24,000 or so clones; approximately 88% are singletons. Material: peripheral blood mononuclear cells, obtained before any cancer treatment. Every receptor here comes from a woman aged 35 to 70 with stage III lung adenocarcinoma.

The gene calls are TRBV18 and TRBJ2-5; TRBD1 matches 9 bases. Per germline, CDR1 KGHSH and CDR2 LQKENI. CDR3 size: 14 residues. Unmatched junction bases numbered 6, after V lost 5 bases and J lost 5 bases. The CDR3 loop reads CASSSTGGAETQYF. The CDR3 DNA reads TGTGCCAGCTCATCTACAGGGGGCGCGGAGACCCAGTACTTC.

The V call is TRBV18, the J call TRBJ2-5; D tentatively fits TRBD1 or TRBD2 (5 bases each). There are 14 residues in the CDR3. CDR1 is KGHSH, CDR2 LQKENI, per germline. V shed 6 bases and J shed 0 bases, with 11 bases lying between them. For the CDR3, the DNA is TGTGCCAGCTCCCCAGGGACGTACCAAGAGACCCAGTACTTC. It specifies CASSPGTYQETQYF.

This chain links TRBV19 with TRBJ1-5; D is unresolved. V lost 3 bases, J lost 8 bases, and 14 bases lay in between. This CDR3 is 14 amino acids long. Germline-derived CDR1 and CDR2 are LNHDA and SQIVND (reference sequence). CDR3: CASSMGSAGEPQHF. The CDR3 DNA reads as TGTGCCAGTAGTATGGGGAGTGCCGGGGAGCCCCAGCATTTT. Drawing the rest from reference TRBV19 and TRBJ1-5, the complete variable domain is DGGITQSPKYLFRKEGQNVTLSCEQNLNHDAMYWYRQDPGQGLRLIYYSQIVNDFQKGDIAEGYSVSREKKESFPLTVTSAQKNPTAFYLCASSMGSAGEPQHFGDGTRLSIL.

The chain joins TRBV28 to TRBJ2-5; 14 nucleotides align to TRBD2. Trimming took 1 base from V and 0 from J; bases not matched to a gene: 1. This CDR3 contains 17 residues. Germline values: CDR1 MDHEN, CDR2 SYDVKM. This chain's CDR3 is CASSLLGLAGDQETQYF. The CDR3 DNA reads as TGTGCCAGCAGTTTATTGGGACTAGCGGGAGACCAAGAGACCCAGTACTTC.

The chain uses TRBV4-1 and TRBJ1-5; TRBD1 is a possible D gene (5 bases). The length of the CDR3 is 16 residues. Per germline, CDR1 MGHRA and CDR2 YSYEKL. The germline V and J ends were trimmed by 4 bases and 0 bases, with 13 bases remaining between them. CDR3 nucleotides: TGCGCCAGCAGCCCGATACAGCAGGGTAGCAATCAGCCCCAGCATTTT. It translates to CASSPIQQGSNQPQHF.

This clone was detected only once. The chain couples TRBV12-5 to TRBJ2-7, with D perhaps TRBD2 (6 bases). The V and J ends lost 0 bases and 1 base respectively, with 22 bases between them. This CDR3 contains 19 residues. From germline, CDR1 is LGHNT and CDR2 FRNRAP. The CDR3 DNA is TGTGCTAGTGGTTTGGTACTGGACCCCCGGCGGGCGGGGTCCTACGAGCAGTACTTC. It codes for CASGLVLDPRRAGSYEQYF.

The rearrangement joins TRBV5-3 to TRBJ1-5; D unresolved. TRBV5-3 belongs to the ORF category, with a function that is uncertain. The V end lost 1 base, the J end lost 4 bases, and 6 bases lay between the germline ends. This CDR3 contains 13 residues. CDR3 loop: CARSLCVNQPQHF. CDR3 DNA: TGTGCCAGAAGCTTGTGTGTTAATCAGCCCCAGCATTTT.

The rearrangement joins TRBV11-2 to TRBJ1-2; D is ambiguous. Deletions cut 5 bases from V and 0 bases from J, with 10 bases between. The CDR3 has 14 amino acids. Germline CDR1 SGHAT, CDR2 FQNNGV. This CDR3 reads CASSPTGPNYGYTF. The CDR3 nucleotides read TGTGCCAGCAGCCCAACTGGTCCTAACTATGGCTACACCTTC.

CDR3 amino acids: CASSLERATGWVNEQFF. Here the CDR3 DNA reads TGTGCCAGCAGCTTGGAAAGGGCAACAGGGTGGGTCAATGAGCAGTTCTTC. The chain links TRBV5-8 to TRBJ2-1; TRBD1 might be the D (6 bases). This CDR3 comprises 17 residues. Between the trimmed V and J ends, which lost 0 bases and 6 bases, there was a span of 19 bases. The germline gives CDR1 SGHTS, CDR2 YDEGEE. Full variable domain (rest looked up from reference TRBV5-8 and TRBJ2-1): EAGVTQSPTHLIKTRGQQATLRCSPISGHTSVYWYQQALGLGLQFLLWYDEGEERNRGNFPPRFSGRQFPNYSSELNVNALELEDSALYLCASSLERATGWVNEQFFGPGTRLTVL.

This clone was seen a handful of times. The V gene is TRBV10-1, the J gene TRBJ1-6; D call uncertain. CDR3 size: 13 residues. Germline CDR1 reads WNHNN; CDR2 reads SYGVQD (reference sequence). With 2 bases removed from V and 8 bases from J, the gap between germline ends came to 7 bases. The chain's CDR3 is CASSELRDSPLHF. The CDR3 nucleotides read TGCGCCAGCAGTGAGCTCAGAGATTCACCCCTCCACTTT.

CDR3 sequence reads: CASSLGPPEGYGYTF. CDR3 in DNA: TGTGCCAGCAGCTTAGGACCCCCGGAGGGCTATGGCTACACCTTC. The chain couples TRBV13 to TRBJ1-2, with D unresolved. The germline V and J ends were trimmed by 0 bases and 4 bases, with 12 bases remaining between them. CDR3 length equals 15 residues. The V gene's germline CDR1 is PRHDT and CDR2 FYEKMQ (reference sequence).

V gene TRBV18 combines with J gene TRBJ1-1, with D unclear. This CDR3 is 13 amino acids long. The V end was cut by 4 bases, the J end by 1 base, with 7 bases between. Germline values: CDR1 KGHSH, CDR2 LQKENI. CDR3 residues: CASSRLENTEAFF. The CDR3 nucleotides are TGTGCCAGCTCACGACTGGAGAACACTGAAGCTTTCTTT. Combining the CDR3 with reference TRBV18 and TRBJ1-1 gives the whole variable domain NAGVMQNPRHLVRRRGQEARLRCSPMKGHSHVYWYRQLPEEGLKFMVYLQKENIIDESGMPKERFSAEFPKEGPSILRIQQVVRGDSAAYFCASSRLENTEAFFGQGTRLTVV.

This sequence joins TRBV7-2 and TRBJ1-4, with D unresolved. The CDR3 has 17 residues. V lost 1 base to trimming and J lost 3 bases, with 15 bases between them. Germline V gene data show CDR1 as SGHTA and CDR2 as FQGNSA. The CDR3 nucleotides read TGTGCCAGCAGCTTAGGTAGTTTCGGGAGGGCTAATGAAAAACTGTTTTTT. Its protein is CASSLGSFGRANEKLFF.

The DNA of the CDR3 is TGCGCCAGCAGCCAAGACCGCGGCAACTCTGGTTCACCCCTCCACTTT. It translates to CASSQDRGNSGSPLHF. V usage is TRBV4-3 and J usage is TRBJ1-6; D is uncertain. The germline CDR1 and CDR2 sequences are LGHNA and YSLEER. The CDR3 loop spans 16 amino acids. V lost 0 bases and J 9 bases, leaving 15 bases between the germline ends.

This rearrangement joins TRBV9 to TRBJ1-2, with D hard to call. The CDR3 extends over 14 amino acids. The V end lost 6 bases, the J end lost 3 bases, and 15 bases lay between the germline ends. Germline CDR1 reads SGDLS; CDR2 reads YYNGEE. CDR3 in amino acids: CASTMGSTDYGYTF. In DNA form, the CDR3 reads TGTGCCAGCACTATGGGCAGTACGGACTATGGCTACACCTTC.

CDR3 protein: CASSLMGRDPSGNTIYF. In nucleotides, the CDR3 is TGTGCCAGCAGCTTAATGGGGAGGGACCCCTCTGGAAACACCATATATTTT. The genes are TRBV11-3 and TRBJ1-3; possibly TRBD1 for D (5 bases). Trimming left V 2 bases short and J 0 bases short, with 14 bases between. Germline V gives CDR1 SGHNT, CDR2 YENEEA. The CDR3 is made up of 17 amino acids.

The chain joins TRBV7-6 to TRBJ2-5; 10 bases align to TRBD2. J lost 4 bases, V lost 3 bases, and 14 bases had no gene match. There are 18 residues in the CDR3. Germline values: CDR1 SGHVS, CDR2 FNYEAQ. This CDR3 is CASSLGSQASGRSETQYF. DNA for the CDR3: TGTGCCAGCAGCTTGGGGAGCCAGGCTAGCGGGAGATCAGAGACCCAGTACTTC.

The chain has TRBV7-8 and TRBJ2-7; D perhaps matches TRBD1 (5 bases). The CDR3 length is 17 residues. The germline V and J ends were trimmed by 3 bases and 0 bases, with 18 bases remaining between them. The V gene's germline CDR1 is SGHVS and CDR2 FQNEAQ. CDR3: CASSFVASGKSSYEQYF. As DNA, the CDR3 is TGTGCCAGCAGCTTCGTAGCCTCAGGGAAAAGCTCCTACGAGCAGTACTTC.

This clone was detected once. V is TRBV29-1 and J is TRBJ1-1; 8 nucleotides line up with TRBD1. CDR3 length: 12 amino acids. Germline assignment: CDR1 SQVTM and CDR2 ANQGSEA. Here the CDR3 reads CIITGGNTEAFF. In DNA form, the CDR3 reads TGCATCATAACAGGGGGGAACACTGAAGCTTTCTTT.

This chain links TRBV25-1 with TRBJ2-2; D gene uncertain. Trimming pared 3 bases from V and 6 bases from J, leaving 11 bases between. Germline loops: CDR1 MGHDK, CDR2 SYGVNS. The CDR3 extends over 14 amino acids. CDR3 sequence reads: CASSESTRPGELFF. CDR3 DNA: TGTGCCAGCAGTGAGTCCACCCGCCCCGGGGAGCTGTTTTTT. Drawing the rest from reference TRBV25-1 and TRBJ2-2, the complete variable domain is EADIYQTPRYLVIGTGKKITLECSQTMGHDKMYWYQQDPGMELHLIHYSYGVNSTEKGDLSSESTVSRIRTEHFPLTLESARPSHTSQYLCASSESTRPGELFFGEGSRLTVL.

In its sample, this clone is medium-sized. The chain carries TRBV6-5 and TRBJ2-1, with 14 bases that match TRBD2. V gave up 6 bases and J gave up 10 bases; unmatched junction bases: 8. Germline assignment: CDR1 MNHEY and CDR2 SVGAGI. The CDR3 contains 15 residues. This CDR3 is CASRPGLAGVEEQFF. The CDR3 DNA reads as TGTGCCAGCAGGCCGGGACTAGCGGGGGTCGAGGAGCAGTTCTTC.

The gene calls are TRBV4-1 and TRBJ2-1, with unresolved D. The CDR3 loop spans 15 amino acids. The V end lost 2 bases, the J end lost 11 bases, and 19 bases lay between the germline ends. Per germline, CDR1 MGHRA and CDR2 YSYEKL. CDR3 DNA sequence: TGCGCCAGCAGCCAATTTCCTCTGACCGGAAATCAGCAGTTCTTC. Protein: CASSQFPLTGNQQFF.

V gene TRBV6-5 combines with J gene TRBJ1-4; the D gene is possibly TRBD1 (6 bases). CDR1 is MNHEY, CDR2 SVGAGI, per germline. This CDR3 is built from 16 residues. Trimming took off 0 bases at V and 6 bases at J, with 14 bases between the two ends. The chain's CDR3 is CASSYSTGAGHEKLFF. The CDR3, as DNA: TGTGCCAGCAGTTACTCGACGGGGGCAGGGCATGAAAAACTGTTTTTT.

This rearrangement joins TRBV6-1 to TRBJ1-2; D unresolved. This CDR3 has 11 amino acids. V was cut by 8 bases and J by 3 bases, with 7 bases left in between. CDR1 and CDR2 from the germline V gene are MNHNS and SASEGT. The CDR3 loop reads CASFTYYGYTF. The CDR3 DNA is TGTGCCAGCTTCACTTACTATGGCTACACCTTC.

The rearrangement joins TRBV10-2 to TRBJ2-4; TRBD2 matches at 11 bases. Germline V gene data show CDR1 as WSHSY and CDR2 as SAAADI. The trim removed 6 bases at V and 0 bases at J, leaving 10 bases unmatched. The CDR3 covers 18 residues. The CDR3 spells CASSQDQGLAVAKNIQYF. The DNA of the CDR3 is TGCGCCAGCAGCCAAGACCAGGGACTAGCGGTAGCCAAAAACATTCAGTACTTC.

The CDR3 is CASQQGINSPLHF. CDR3 coding DNA: TGCGCCAGTCAACAGGGAATTAATTCACCCCTCCACTTT. V is TRBV10-2 and J is TRBJ1-6; weak D call: TRBD1 (6 bases). The germline V and J ends were trimmed by 9 bases and 6 bases, with 12 bases remaining between them. The CDR3 extends over 13 amino acids. Germline values: CDR1 WSHSY, CDR2 SAAADI.